The 14 T cell receptor beta chains in this list originate from one sample, sequenced in a study of cytomegalovirus exposure and HLA in healthy donors. Some clones are missing from TCRdb's copy, which holds only in-frame ones; the method was immunoSEQ multiplex PCR. Here the sample spans about 160,000 clones, 85% being singletons. Sample: PBMCs. Receptors originate from a man aged 25-45 years in good health and CMV-seropositive.

The rearrangement uses TRBV21-1 and TRBJ2-3; TRBD2, as called in the table, went unchecked against the DNA. TRBV21-1 is a recognized pseudogene. CDR3 length equals 14 residues. The CDR3 reads CASGIAGVPDTQYF. DNA for the CDR3: TGTGCCAGCGGGATAGCGGGGGTTCCGGATACGCAGTATTTT.

The chain is built from TRBV5-1 and TRBJ2-5, with TRBD2 matching over 9 bases. The CDR3 loop spans 15 amino acids. J was trimmed by 2 bases and V by 1 base; bases with no gene match: 3. Germline CDR1 is SGHRS and CDR2 is YFSETQ. Here the CDR3 DNA reads TGCGCCAGCAGCTTGAGGGCGGGGGGGCAAGAGACCCAGTACTTC. As protein: CASSLRAGGQETQYF. Full variable domain (missing parts from reference TRBV5-1 and TRBJ2-5): KAGVTQTPRYLIKTRGQQVTLSCSPISGHRSVSWYQQTPGQGLQFLFEYFSETQRNKGNFPGRFSGRQFSNSRSEMNVSTLELGDSALYLCASSLRAGGQETQYFGPGTRLLVL.

This chain uses TRBV13 with TRBJ1-2; 7 bases match TRBD1. The CDR3 runs to 15 residues. CDR1 PRHDT and CDR2 FYEKMQ come from the germline V gene (reference sequence). The V and J ends lost 5 bases and 2 bases, in that order; junction bases with no gene match: 8. CDR3 sequence: CASSHLDRQNYGYTF. Here the CDR3 DNA reads TGTGCCAGCAGCCACTTGGACAGGCAGAACTATGGCTACACCTTC.

The V gene is TRBV10-1, the J gene TRBJ2-5, with TRBD1 matching over 7 bases. The CDR3 consists of 14 residues. The germline CDR1 and CDR2 sequences are WNHNN and SYGVQD (reference sequence). V lost 4 bases to trimming and J lost 3 bases; unmatched junction nucleotides: 5. CDR3 protein: CASSGTGGKETQYF. The CDR3 nucleotides are TGCGCCAGCAGTGGGACAGGCGGAAAAGAGACCCAGTACTTC.

The V call is TRBV4-2, the J call TRBJ1-5; TRBD1 agrees at 8 bases. The V gene's germline CDR1 is LGHNA and CDR2 YNFKEQ. The CDR3 runs 15 residues. V shed 5 bases, J shed 4 bases, and the junction held 7 bases outside the gene matches. The CDR3 bases are TGTGCCAGCAGCTCGGACAGGGTTAAGAATCAGCCCCAGCATTTT. It is translated as CASSSDRVKNQPQHF.

V is TRBV4-3 and J is TRBJ2-7; 8 positions agree with TRBD1. CDR1 is LGHNA and CDR2 is YSLEER in the germline V gene. The CDR3 has 17 amino acids. After removal of 0 bases from V and 2 bases from J, the junction contained 9 bases not matched to a gene. In nucleotides, the CDR3 is TGCGCCAGCAGCCAAGATTTATGGGACAGGCAACCCTACGAGCAGTACTTC. It is translated as CASSQDLWDRQPYEQYF.

V is TRBV27 and J is TRBJ2-3, with 8 nucleotides matching TRBD2. Trimming took 4 bases from V and 4 from J; bases not matched to a gene: 4. The CDR3 contains 14 residues. From germline, CDR1 is MNHEY and CDR2 SMNVEV (reference sequence). CDR3: CASSYGGAADTQYF. The CDR3 DNA reads TGTGCCAGCAGTTACGGGGGGGCGGCAGATACGCAGTATTTT.

The chain couples TRBV4-1 to TRBJ2-3, with 9 positions matching TRBD2. CDR1 MGHRA and CDR2 YSYEKL come from the germline V gene. The CDR3 has 14 amino acids. V lost 4 bases and J lost 3; bases outside the gene matches: 2. CDR3 region: CASSLSGGTDTQYF. The CDR3 DNA follows: TGCGCCAGCAGCCTTAGCGGGGGAACAGATACGCAGTATTTT.

The gene calls are TRBV9 and TRBJ2-7; the match to TRBD1 covers 9 bases. CDR1 is SGDLS, CDR2 YYNGEE, per germline. The CDR3 is made up of 14 amino acids. The ends lost 2 bases at V and 3 bases at J; junction bases unmatched: 3. CDR3 residues: CASSVGQGHYEQYF. The CDR3 DNA is TGTGCCAGCAGCGTCGGACAGGGGCACTACGAGCAGTACTTC.

The CDR3 region is CASSSQGSYNEKLFF. The CDR3 region has the DNA TGTGCCAGCAGCTCACAGGGGAGCTATAATGAAAAACTGTTTTTT. The V gene is TRBV7-9, the J gene TRBJ1-4; 7 bases map to TRBD1. The CDR3 has 15 residues. Germline CDR1 SEHNR, CDR2 FQNEAQ (reference sequence). The V and J ends lost 4 bases and 4 bases, in that order; junction bases with no gene match: 6. The complete variable domain, with remaining parts taken from reference TRBV7-9 and TRBJ1-4, reads DTGVSQNPRHKITKRGQNVTFRCDPISEHNRLYWYRQTLGQGPEFLTYFQNEAQLEKSRLLSDRFSAERPKGSFSTLEIQRTEQGDSAMYLCASSSQGSYNEKLFFGSGTQLSVL.

The chain couples TRBV16 to TRBJ1-6, with D possibly matching TRBD1 (6 bases). CDR3 length: 14 amino acids. The V end was cut by 6 bases, the J end by 11 bases, with 17 bases between. Germline lookup yields CDR1 KGHSY and CDR2 FQNENV. The CDR3 nucleotides are TGTGCCAGCAGTCCCGAAGGGTACAGGGCACCCCTCCACTTT. Translation gives CASSPEGYRAPLHF. Combining the CDR3 with reference TRBV16 and TRBJ1-6 gives the whole variable domain GEEVAQTPKHLVRGEGQKAKLYCAPIKGHSYVFWYQQVLKNEFKFLISFQNENVFDETGMPKERFSAKCLPNSPCSLEIQATKLEDSAVYFCASSPEGYRAPLHFGNGTRLTVT.

The rearrangement uses TRBV7-9 and TRBJ1-1; 9 nucleotides agree with TRBD1. The CDR3 length is 17 residues. The germline V gene encodes CDR1 SEHNR and CDR2 FQNEAQ (reference sequence). Trimming at V came to 2 bases and at J to 1 base, leaving 8 bases not matched to a gene. The DNA of the CDR3 is TGTGCCAGCAGCTTATGGGGGACAGGGATCGGGAACACTGAAGCTTTCTTT. Translated, it gives CASSLWGTGIGNTEAFF.

The chain is built from TRBV5-5 and TRBJ1-5, with 10 bases aligning to TRBD1. The CDR3 is made up of 15 amino acids. Trimming at V came to 4 bases and at J to 5 bases, leaving 6 bases not matched to a gene. Germline V lookup: CDR1 SGHKS, CDR2 YYEKEE (reference sequence). CDR3: CASSRGQGDYQPQHF. CDR3 coding DNA: TGTGCCAGCAGCCGTGGACAGGGGGATTATCAGCCCCAGCATTTT. The whole variable domain, filled in from reference TRBV5-5 and TRBJ1-5, reads DAGVTQSPTHLIKTRGQQVTLRCSPISGHKSVSWYQQVLGQGPQFIFQYYEKEERGRGNFPDRFSARQFPNYSSELNVNALLLGDSALYLCASSRGQGDYQPQHFGDGTRLSIL.

The CDR3 region has the DNA TGTGCCAGCAGCGTAGGACATTTTAATGAAAAACTGTTTTTT. Its protein is CASSVGHFNEKLFF. The genes are TRBV9 and TRBJ1-4; D uncertain. The germline CDR1 and CDR2 sequences are SGDLS and YYNGEE. Trimming cost V 0 bases and J 4 bases, with 7 bases left between them. The CDR3 spans 14 residues.